Listed below are T cell receptor beta chains from one sample, sequenced in a study of shared clonotypes between healthy human individuals. Assay: immunoSEQ multiplex PCR; the TCRdb copy retains only in-frame clones and omits some. The table records 600,000 to 750,000 clones, roughly 78% of them present only once. Sequenced material: memory CD4+ T cells sorted from blood. Receptors originate from a woman aged 25 to 45 in good health. Both conserved end residues are part of each CDR3. A D gene is named only where the DNA matches it firmly. Clone sizes are given selectively: once, few, many, or a class where the clone is expanded.

TRBJ2-3	TRBV19	NA	TRBD2	TGTGCCAGTAGTATCCTAGCGGGAGCCGGAGATACGCAGTATTTT	CASSILAGAGDTQYF
TRBJ2-2	TRBV5-1	few	NA	TGCGCCAGCTTGAAGGGGGGAATCCACACCGGGGAGCTGTTTTTT	CASLKGGIHTGELFF
TRBJ2-1	TRBV19	few	TRBD2	TGTGCCAGTAGTATAGATATACTAGCGGTTTACAATGAGCAGTTCTTC	CASSIDILAVYNEQFF
TRBJ2-3	TRBV28	few	TRBD1	TGTGCCAGCAGTTCTCTCGGGACAGCCACATCTTTCACAGATACGCAGTATTTT	CASSSLGTATSFTDTQYF
TRBJ1-1	TRBV7-9	NA	NA	TGTGCCAGCAGCTTTAGTTTCCAGAACACTGAAGCTTTCTTT	CASSFSFQNTEAFF
TRBJ2-6	TRBV2	NA	NA	TGTGCCAGCAAGGGAGGAGGGGCCAACGTCCTGACTTTC	CASKGGGANVLTF
TRBJ1-6	TRBV19	NA	NA	TGTGCCAGTAATTTGGCCACCCCACCGAACTCACCCCTCCACTTT	CASNLATPPNSPLHF
TRBJ2-1	TRBV14	once	TRBD1	TGTGCCAGCAGCCCTATCGACAGGGGGATAAATGAGCAGTTCTTC	CASSPIDRGINEQFF
TRBJ2-1	TRBV7-3	NA	NA	TGTGCCAGCAGCTTGTCAGTAAACAATGAGCAGTTCTTC	CASSLSVNNEQFF
TRBJ2-1	TRBV11-1	NA	NA	TGTGCCAGCAGCTTCGCGGACTTCAATGAGCAGTTCTTC	CASSFADFNEQFF
TRBJ1-1	TRBV13	NA	TRBD1	TGTGCCAGCAGCTTACCCCCCGGACAGGGATTAATGAACACTGAAGCTTTCTTT	CASSLPPGQGLMNTEAFF
TRBJ2-5	TRBV5-1	NA	TRBD2	TGCGCCAGCAGCTTGGGGACTAGCGGGGGCCAAGAGACCCAGTACTTC	CASSLGTSGGQETQYF
TRBJ2-7	TRBV7-8	NA	NA	TGTGCCAGCAGCTTAGACGGGGGAGCCTACGAGCAGTACTTC	CASSLDGGAYEQYF
TRBJ1-2	TRBV4-2	NA	NA	TGTGCCAGCAGCTTCCCGAACCCTAACTATGGCTACACCTTC	CASSFPNPNYGYTF